This passage covers 32 T cell receptor beta chains from one sample sequenced in a study of blood T cell repertoires in COVID-19. The table came from immunoSEQ multiplex PCR; TCRdb's copy has only in-frame clones and leaves some out. The sample has 250,000 or so clones; 70% to 85% are singletons. Sequenced: peripheral blood. Source of these receptors: a man older than 75 with acute or convalescent COVID-19.

This clone has a handful of counts. Additional DNA sequences in this sample encode the identical CDR3. Here the CDR3 reads CASGRGPGNQPQHF. CDR3 nucleotide sequence: TGTGCCAGCGGCAGGGGTCCGGGCAATCAGCCCCAGCATTTT. The chain carries TRBV6-5 and TRBJ1-5; TRBD1 is a possible D gene (6 bases). The germline gives CDR1 MNHEY, CDR2 SVGAGI. V was trimmed by 8 bases and J by 2 bases, leaving 13 bases between them. The CDR3 sequence is 14 residues long.

V usage is TRBV24-1 and J usage is TRBJ2-7; TRBD2 matches 12 bases. Germline V gene sequence: CDR1 KGHDR, CDR2 SFDVKD. The CDR3 has 15 amino acids. The junction had 3 bases not matched to a gene; V was cut back by 2 bases and J by 5 bases. The CDR3 is CATSDSRTSGNEQYF. CDR3 coding DNA: TGTGCCACCAGTGATTCCCGGACTAGCGGGAACGAGCAGTACTTC.

The rearrangement joins TRBV4-1 to TRBJ2-4; TRBD2 agrees at 9 bases. V shed 1 base and J 8 bases; nucleotides not matched to a gene: 12. CDR3 length equals 17 residues. Looked up from germline, CDR1 is MGHRA and CDR2 is YSYEKL. The CDR3 sequence is CASSQGPRGQRGDIQYF. The CDR3 nucleotides are TGCGCCAGCAGCCAAGGCCCACGGGGACAGCGGGGGGACATTCAGTACTTC.

J is TRBJ1-2 and V is TRBV30; D possibly corresponds to TRBD1 (6 bases). This CDR3 has 13 amino acids. Per the germline V gene, CDR1 is GTSNPN and CDR2 is SVGIG (reference sequence). V lost 0 bases to trimming and J lost 4 bases, with 9 bases between them. CDR3 region: CAWSVQGPYGYTF. DNA of the CDR3: TGTGCCTGGAGTGTACAGGGTCCCTATGGCTACACCTTC.

The chain couples TRBV27 to TRBJ1-4; tentatively, D is TRBD1 (5 bases). Germline-derived CDR1 and CDR2 are MNHEY and SMNVEV (reference sequence). V gave up 3 bases and J gave up 0 bases, with 8 bases separating them. This CDR3 comprises 15 residues. CDR3 loop: CASSLTASTNEKLFF. CDR3 coding DNA: TGTGCCAGCAGTTTGACAGCATCAACTAATGAAAAACTGTTTTTT. Complete variable domain (other parts from reference TRBV27 and TRBJ1-4): EAQVTQNPRYLITVTGKKLTVTCSQNMNHEYMSWYRQDPGLGLRQIYYSMNVEVTDKGDVPEGYKVSRKEKRNFPLILESPSPNQTSLYFCASSLTASTNEKLFFGSGTQLSVL.

This clone was seen a handful of times. V and J are TRBV13 and TRBJ2-7; TRBD2 is a possible D gene (6 bases). Germline V gene data show CDR1 as PRHDT and CDR2 as FYEKMQ (reference sequence). This CDR3 is 14 amino acids long. Trimming pared 5 bases from V and 1 base from J, leaving 12 bases between. Here the CDR3 reads CASSVAGGSYEQYF. The CDR3 DNA follows: TGTGCCAGCAGCGTTGCAGGAGGGTCCTACGAGCAGTACTTC.

The rearrangement links TRBV11-2 to TRBJ1-1, with D unclear. This CDR3 comprises 15 residues. CDR1 is SGHAT and CDR2 is FQNNGV in the germline V gene. The V end lost 5 bases, the J end lost 2 bases, and 15 bases lay between the germline ends. CDR3: CASSTRRTGNTEAFF. CDR3 DNA sequence: TGTGCCAGCAGCACCCGACGGACGGGAAACACTGAAGCTTTCTTT.

The chain couples TRBV25-1 to TRBJ1-3, with D hard to call. CDR3 length equals 12 residues. Between the trimmed V and J ends, which lost 5 bases and 3 bases, there was a span of 5 bases. The germline V gene has CDR1 MGHDK and CDR2 SYGVNS. CDR3 sequence (DNA): TGTGCCAGCAGTCCCAGTGGAAACACCATATATTTT. Amino acids: CASSPSGNTIYF.

The CDR3 DNA reads as TGTGCCACCAGTGATTTGGGCGGGGGGGCCCAGGATACGCAGTATTTT. Its translation: CATSDLGGGAQDTQYF. The rearrangement uses TRBV24-1 and TRBJ2-3; 9 nucleotides line up with TRBD2. The CDR3 extends over 16 amino acids. Per the germline V gene, CDR1 is KGHDR and CDR2 is SFDVKD. Unmatched junction bases numbered 6, after V lost 0 bases and J lost 6 bases.

This clone was observed a single time. The chain links TRBV5-5 to TRBJ2-3; D is perhaps TRBD2 (5 bases). The CDR3 spans 13 residues. V was cut by 0 bases and J by 4 bases, with 6 bases left in between. Germline assignment: CDR1 SGHKS and CDR2 YYEKEE (reference sequence). CDR3 nucleotide sequence: TGTGCCAGCAGCTTGGGCGGGTCAGATACGCAGTATTTT. Its protein product is CASSLGGSDTQYF.

V is TRBV18 and J is TRBJ2-1, with D possibly TRBD2 on 5 matching bases. V gave up 3 bases and J gave up 5 bases, with 11 bases separating them. The CDR3 runs to 14 residues. The germline CDR1 and CDR2 sequences are KGHSH and LQKENI. CDR3 nucleotides: TGTGCCAGCTCACCCGGACTTACAAACAATGAGCAGTTCTTC. Translated, it gives CASSPGLTNNEQFF.

This clone was picked up a small number of times. The CDR3 DNA follows: TGCGCCAGCAGTGATACCTGGCAGGGCGCGCAGTATTTT. As protein: CASSDTWQGAQYF. The V and J genes are TRBV10-1 and TRBJ2-3; D might be TRBD1 (5 bases). This CDR3 has 13 residues. Trimming removed 3 bases from V and 10 bases from J, with 14 bases in between. The germline V gene has CDR1 WNHNN and CDR2 SYGVQD (reference sequence).

The V gene is TRBV11-2, the J gene TRBJ2-1; 9 positions match TRBD2. The CDR3 runs to 16 residues. V was clipped by 5 bases and J by 4 bases; unmatched bases: 9. Germline CDR1 reads SGHAT; CDR2 reads FQNNGV. CDR3 loop: CASSTWWRGGYNEQFF. The CDR3 DNA reads TGTGCCAGCAGCACCTGGTGGCGGGGGGGATACAATGAGCAGTTCTTC.

The chain recombines TRBV5-1 with TRBJ2-2, with 11 positions matching TRBD1. The CDR3 is 16 residues long. Germline loops: CDR1 SGHRS, CDR2 YFSETQ. V lost 0 bases to trimming and J lost 4 bases; unmatched junction nucleotides: 2. Here the CDR3 DNA reads TGCGCCAGCAGCTTGGATGGGACAGGGGGCACCGGGGAGCTGTTTTTT. As protein: CASSLDGTGGTGELFF.

This chain connects TRBV18 to TRBJ2-3; TRBD1 aligns across 10 bases. The CDR3 has 15 residues. V shed 3 bases, J shed 5 bases, and the junction held 5 bases outside the gene matches. From germline, CDR1 is KGHSH and CDR2 LQKENI. The CDR3 spells CASSPGTGEVDTQYF. CDR3 nucleotide sequence: TGTGCCAGCTCACCCGGGACAGGGGAAGTAGATACGCAGTATTTT.

The chain employs TRBV18 and TRBJ1-5; a possible D gene is TRBD1 (6 bases). From germline, CDR1 is KGHSH and CDR2 LQKENI. The CDR3 has 17 amino acids. Trimming stripped 3 bases from V and 0 bases from J, with 15 bases between. The CDR3 DNA follows: TGTGCCAGCTCACCCAGACAGGCTTCTAATAGCAATCAGCCCCAGCATTTT. Translated: CASSPRQASNSNQPQHF.

CDR3 sequence: CSKAGEGHYEQYF. The DNA of the CDR3 is TGTTCCAAAGCGGGGGAGGGTCACTACGAGCAGTACTTC. This chain joins TRBV7-7 and TRBJ2-7, with 8 nucleotides matching TRBD2. The germline V gene has CDR1 SSHAT and CDR2 FNYEAQ (reference sequence). The CDR3 length is 13 residues.

The chain recombines TRBV5-5 with TRBJ2-7, with a tentative D call TRBD1 (6 bases). The germline gives CDR1 SGHKS, CDR2 YYEKEE (reference sequence). The V end lost 4 bases, the J end lost 3 bases, and 11 bases lay between the germline ends. The CDR3 loop spans 13 amino acids. The DNA for the CDR3 is TGTGCCAGCAGCCCCCTGACAGGCTACGAGCAGTACTTC. Translation gives CASSPLTGYEQYF.

The chain has TRBV5-4 and TRBJ2-3, with D possibly TRBD1 on 7 matching bases. Deletions cut 4 bases from V and 4 bases from J, with 19 bases between. CDR1 is SGHNT, CDR2 YYREEE, per germline (reference sequence). This CDR3 has 16 residues. DNA of the CDR3: TGTGCCAGCAGCCCCACCCAGGGGGGCTTCGCAGATACGCAGTATTTT. Translating it yields CASSPTQGGFADTQYF.

The rearrangement joins TRBV7-2 to TRBJ1-4, with a weak D call TRBD1 (5 bases). Germline CDR1 SGHTA, CDR2 FQGNSA. Between the trimmed V and J ends, which lost 1 base and 4 bases, there was a span of 13 bases. This CDR3 spans 16 amino acids. The CDR3 here is CASSLGGRAYNEKLFF. The CDR3 DNA sequence: TGTGCCAGCAGCTTAGGCGGCAGGGCATATAATGAAAAACTGTTTTTT.

The V call is TRBV5-8, the J call TRBJ1-2, with a weak D call TRBD1 (5 bases). Trimming removed 1 base from V and 0 bases from J, with 7 bases in between. The CDR3 consists of 14 residues. CDR1 and CDR2 (germline): SGHTS, YDEGEE. Here the CDR3 DNA reads TGTGCCAGCAGCTTGACGGGGGCTAACTATGGCTACACCTTC. Translation: CASSLTGANYGYTF.

This chain connects TRBV27 to TRBJ1-5; perhaps TRBD1 as D (6 bases). The V gene lost 6 bases and the J gene lost 2 bases, with 14 bases spanning the gap. CDR1 MNHEY and CDR2 SMNVEV come from the germline V gene (reference sequence). The CDR3 runs to 15 residues. The CDR3 DNA reads TGTGCCAGCAGGGGTACAGGGTCTGGCAATCAGCCCCAGCATTTT. It is translated as CASRGTGSGNQPQHF.

The rearrangement joins TRBV6-5 to TRBJ2-3; D is unclear. CDR1 MNHEY and CDR2 SVGAGI come from the germline V gene. The CDR3 is made up of 16 amino acids. The V and J ends lost 2 bases and 3 bases respectively, with 15 bases between them. The CDR3 loop reads CASSYTRPPGTDTQYF. In nucleotides, the CDR3 is TGTGCCAGCAGTTACACCCGGCCACCCGGGACAGATACGCAGTATTTT.

The chain carries TRBV2 and TRBJ2-1, with 7 nucleotides matching TRBD1. The trim removed 8 bases at V and 2 bases at J, leaving 12 bases unmatched. Looked up from germline, CDR1 is SNHLY and CDR2 is FYNNEI. The length of the CDR3 is 16 residues. In DNA form, the CDR3 reads TGTGCCAGCGGTTGGAGTTCAGGGGGTACCTACAATGAGCAGTTCTTC. Residues: CASGWSSGGTYNEQFF. Filled out from reference TRBV2 and TRBJ2-1, the complete variable domain reads EPEVTQTPSHQVTQMGQEVILRCVPISNHLYFYWYRQILGQKVEFLVSFYNNEISEKSEIFDDQFSVERPDGSNFTLKIRSTKLEDSAMYFCASGWSSGGTYNEQFFGPGTRLTVL.

The V gene is TRBV11-3, the J gene TRBJ1-3, with D tentatively TRBD1 (6 bases). This CDR3 region has 16 residues. V was shortened by 5 bases and J by 2 bases, with 16 bases between the two germline ends. Germline V gene sequence: CDR1 SGHNT, CDR2 YENEEA. The CDR3 region is CASSPGGSSPGNTIYF. Here the CDR3 DNA reads TGTGCCAGCAGCCCGGGGGGCAGTTCGCCTGGAAACACCATATATTTT. Looking up the rest from reference TRBV11-3 and TRBJ1-3 gives the full variable domain: EAGVVQSPRYKIIEKKQPVAFWCNPISGHNTLYWYLQNLGQGPELLIRYENEEAVDDSQLPKDRFSAERLKGVDSTLKIQPAELGDSAVYLCASSPGGSSPGNTIYFGEGSWLTVV.

The sample holds one count of this clone. This chain links TRBV9 with TRBJ1-1; 7 nucleotides agree with TRBD1. The V and J ends lost 0 bases and 3 bases, in that order; junction bases with no gene match: 5. The CDR3 is made up of 15 amino acids. CDR1 is SGDLS and CDR2 is YYNGEE in the germline V gene. The CDR3 nucleotides read TGTGCCAGCAGCGTAGCTGGAGGGGGCTACACTGAAGCTTTCTTT. This translates into CASSVAGGGYTEAFF.

The V gene is TRBV6-2 or TRBV6-3, the J gene TRBJ1-2; no definite D call. V shed 4 bases and J shed 4 bases, with 7 bases lying between them. The germline gives CDR1 MNHEY, CDR2 SVGEGT. There are 12 residues in the CDR3. CDR3 protein: CASSSGSYGYTF. As DNA, the CDR3 is TGTGCCAGCAGTTCCGGGAGCTATGGCTACACCTTC.

This clone was seen only a few times. The rearrangement links TRBV19 to TRBJ1-5; no definite D call. Trimming removed 5 bases from V and 3 bases from J, with 11 bases in between. Germline V gene sequence: CDR1 LNHDA, CDR2 SQIVND (reference sequence). The CDR3 spans 14 residues. The CDR3 bases are TGTGCCAGTAGTCAAAGAGAGGTCAATCAGCCCCAGCATTTT. Translating it yields CASSQREVNQPQHF.

This chain links TRBV15 with TRBJ1-1, with a possible D match to TRBD1 (6 bases). Germline V gene lookup returns CDR1 LNHNV and CDR2 YYDKDF (reference sequence). The CDR3 is 15 residues long. Trimming took 0 bases from V and 5 from J, leaving 13 bases between them. The CDR3 coding sequence is TGTGCCACCAGCAGAGAGGCAGGGGTTGGGACTGAAGCTTTCTTT. Its protein is CATSREAGVGTEAFF.

The rearrangement links TRBV6-5 to TRBJ1-5, with a possible D match to TRBD1 (6 bases). The germline V gene has CDR1 MNHEY and CDR2 SVGAGI. The V end was cut by 0 bases, the J end by 7 bases, with 13 bases between. This CDR3 has 15 amino acids. CDR3 residues: CASSYSGSTGQPQHF. The CDR3 DNA follows: TGTGCCAGCAGTTACTCTGGCAGTACAGGGCAGCCCCAGCATTTT.

The gene calls are TRBV5-5 and TRBJ1-6; D is unclear. The CDR3 loop spans 15 amino acids. Per germline, CDR1 SGHKS and CDR2 YYEKEE (reference sequence). With 1 base removed from V and 7 bases from J, the gap between germline ends came to 12 bases. The CDR3, as DNA: TGTGCCAGCAGCTTGAATTTAGTGCCCAATTCACCCCTCCACTTT. This sequence encodes CASSLNLVPNSPLHF.

This clone has more than one count but fewer than ten. CDR3 DNA sequence: TGTGCCATCAACAGGGACAGGGATTCACCCCTCCACTTT. It codes for CAINRDRDSPLHF. This chain uses TRBV10-3 with TRBJ1-6, with 9 bases identical to TRBD1. Per germline, CDR1 ENHRY and CDR2 SYGVKD. Trimming at V came to 7 bases and at J to 8 bases, leaving 3 bases not matched to a gene. The CDR3 runs 13 residues.